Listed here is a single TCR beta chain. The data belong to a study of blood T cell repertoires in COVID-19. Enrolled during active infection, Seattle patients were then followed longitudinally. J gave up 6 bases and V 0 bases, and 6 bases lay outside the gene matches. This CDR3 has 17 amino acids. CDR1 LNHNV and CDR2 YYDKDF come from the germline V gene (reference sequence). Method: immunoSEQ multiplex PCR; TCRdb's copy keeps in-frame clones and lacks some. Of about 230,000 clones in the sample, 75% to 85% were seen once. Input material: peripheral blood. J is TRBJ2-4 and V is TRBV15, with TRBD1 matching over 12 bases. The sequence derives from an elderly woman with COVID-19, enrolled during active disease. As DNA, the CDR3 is TGTGCCACCAGCAGAGATAGGGACAGGGGGCGAAGAAACATTCAGTACTTC. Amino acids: CATSRDRDRGRRNIQYF.